Sequencing of this TCR beta chain was carried out in a study of T cell responses to AZD1222 COVID-19 vaccine. Overall study results and limits: It was only five to seven AZD1222 recipients who were seropositive at baseline. Clonal diversity was possibly underestimated; the donors were predominantly white British and more often female. Per reports, nearly half of all spike-specific TCRs target regions that are unmutated in variants.

Using immunoSEQ multiplex PCR, the repertoire was profiled, and TCRdb retains in-frame clones only, with some absent. The sample holds around 250,000 clones, 80% to 95% seen once. In the case of this clone: What it binds is unknown.

The CDR3 runs to 17 residues. J gave up 2 bases and V 3 bases, and 12 bases lay outside the gene matches. Per the germline V gene, CDR1 is SEHNR and CDR2 is FQNEAQ (reference sequence). The source of this sequence is an adult in good health. The chain has TRBV7-9 and TRBJ1-2; TRBD1 matches 7 bases. The specimen comprised peripheral blood, sampled on day 0 of AZD1222 vaccination. CDR3 sequence reads: CASSFIGERQGNYGYTF. CDR3 nucleotide sequence: TGTGCCAGCAGCTTCATAGGGGAGAGACAGGGAAACTATGGCTACACCTTC.